The next 19 T cell receptor beta chains were all read from a single sample in a study of T cell changes during pregnancy in multiple sclerosis. The repertoire was sequenced with immunoSEQ multiplex PCR; TCRdb's copy has only in-frame clones and lacks some. The data hold roughly 57,000 clones, with about 88% observed a single time. The sequencing here drew on CD8+ T cells from peripheral blood mononuclear cells, taken before pregnancy. These receptors were obtained from a female donor with multiple sclerosis, enrolled in a pregnancy study.

The gene calls are TRBV27 and TRBJ2-5, with 10 bases lining up with TRBD2. CDR3 size: 14 residues. The trim removed 5 bases at V and 7 bases at J, leaving 7 bases unmatched. The germline CDR1 and CDR2 sequences are MNHEY and SMNVEV (reference sequence). This chain's CDR3 is CASSPGVAGGTQYF. The CDR3, as DNA: TGTGCCAGCAGTCCCGGGGTAGCGGGGGGGACCCAGTACTTC.

The rearrangement joins TRBV7-2 to TRBJ2-5; 7 nucleotides agree with TRBD1. Trimming at V came to 5 bases and at J to 2 bases, leaving 8 bases not matched to a gene. The CDR3 extends over 15 amino acids. From germline, CDR1 is SGHTA and CDR2 FQGNSA. For the CDR3, the DNA is TGTGCCAGCAGCGCAAACGACAGGGTACAAGAGACCCAGTACTTC. The encoded protein is CASSANDRVQETQYF.

This chain links TRBV14 with TRBJ1-2; unclear D gene. Germline V gene data show CDR1 as SGHDN and CDR2 as FVKESK. The CDR3 has 13 amino acids. V lost 1 base to trimming and J lost 4 bases, with 7 bases between them. The CDR3 sequence is CASSQGTFYGYTF. The CDR3, as DNA: TGTGCCAGCAGCCAAGGTACATTCTATGGCTACACCTTC.

This clone showed up just once. The chain is built from TRBV7-2 and TRBJ2-4, with D perhaps matching TRBD2 (6 bases). Germline CDR1 reads SGHTA; CDR2 reads FQGNSA. This CDR3 has 17 residues. V was trimmed by 1 base and J by 0 bases, leaving 13 bases between them. The CDR3 reads CASSLEWAGLAKNIQYF. CDR3 bases: TGTGCCAGCAGCTTAGAGTGGGCGGGGCTAGCCAAAAACATTCAGTACTTC. The full variable domain, rest sourced from reference TRBV7-2 and TRBJ2-4, is GAGVSQSPSNKVTEKGKDVELRCDPISGHTALYWYRQSLGQGLEFLIYFQGNSAPDKSGLPSDRFSAERTGGSVSTLTIQRTQQEDSAVYLCASSLEWAGLAKNIQYFGAGTRLSVL.

This clone was recorded once. This chain uses TRBV9 with TRBJ2-7, with a tentative D call TRBD1 (5 bases). Trimming stripped 3 bases from V and 4 bases from J, with 11 bases between. Germline CDR1 SGDLS, CDR2 YYNGEE. The CDR3 extends over 13 amino acids. For the CDR3, the DNA is TGTGCCAGCAGCGAGGGGATTGGGTACGAGCAGTACTTC. It translates to CASSEGIGYEQYF.

This chain uses TRBV7-3 with TRBJ1-2; possibly TRBD1 for D (5 bases). The V gene's germline CDR1 is SGHTA and CDR2 FQGTGA. This CDR3 spans 15 amino acids. V lost 5 bases, J lost 9 bases, and 22 bases lay in between. The CDR3 reads CASSLWGREVYSYTF. The CDR3 DNA is TGTGCCAGCAGCCTATGGGGCAGGGAGGTTTATAGCTACACCTTC.

By its share, this clone is medium-sized (0.01 to 0.1%). The chain has TRBV6-4 and TRBJ2-2; TRBD2 aligns across 9 bases. The ends lost 5 bases at V and 2 bases at J; junction bases unmatched: 3. CDR3 length: 15 residues. The V gene's germline CDR1 is MRHNA and CDR2 SNTAGT. Here the CDR3 reads CASSHSGGNTGELFF. DNA of the CDR3: TGTGCCAGCAGTCATAGCGGGGGTAACACCGGGGAGCTGTTTTTT.

The rearrangement links TRBV9 to TRBJ2-3; 9 bases are shared with TRBD2. This CDR3 is 16 amino acids long. The germline gives CDR1 SGDLS, CDR2 YYNGEE. V was pared by 3 bases and J by 2 bases, with 7 bases of the junction left unmatched. CDR3 protein: CASSGLAGGNTDTQYF. In DNA form, the CDR3 reads TGTGCCAGCAGCGGTCTGGCGGGGGGGAACACAGATACGCAGTATTTT.

The chain has TRBV7-9 and TRBJ2-3; TRBD2 matches at 13 bases. Germline V gene lookup returns CDR1 SEHNR and CDR2 FQNEAQ (reference sequence). V shed 5 bases, J shed 0 bases, and the junction held 2 bases outside the gene matches. CDR3 length: 16 residues. CDR3 sequence reads: CASSGTSGTSTDTQYF. In DNA form, the CDR3 reads TGTGCCAGCAGCGGGACTAGCGGGACTAGCACAGATACGCAGTATTTT.

This chain connects TRBV6-4 to TRBJ1-1, with 7 positions matching TRBD1. Trimming took 2 bases from V and 3 from J; bases not matched to a gene: 3. The CDR3 has 14 amino acids. Germline CDR1 MRHNA, CDR2 SNTAGT. The CDR3 spells CASSDRGPDTEAFF. The CDR3 region has the DNA TGTGCCAGCAGTGACAGGGGGCCGGACACTGAAGCTTTCTTT.

The chain carries TRBV5-6 and TRBJ1-1, with D tentatively TRBD1 (5 bases). The V gene's germline CDR1 is SGHDT and CDR2 YYEEEE. CDR3 length: 13 amino acids. Deletions cut 2 bases from V and 5 bases from J, with 10 bases between. The CDR3 DNA reads TGTGCCAGCAGCTTACTGGACATTACTGAAGCTTTCTTT. This codes for CASSLLDITEAFF.

The chain is built from TRBV30 and TRBJ1-2; D is perhaps TRBD1 (5 bases). CDR1 and CDR2 (germline): GTSNPN, SVGIG (reference sequence). Trimming removed 4 bases from V and 5 bases from J, with 17 bases in between. The CDR3 covers 14 residues. CDR3 sequence: CAWNRGEPNYGYTF. The CDR3 region has the DNA TGTGCCTGGAATAGGGGCGAGCCGAATTATGGCTACACCTTC. Using reference TRBV30 and TRBJ1-2 for the parts outside the CDR3, the full variable domain is SQTIHQWPATLVQPVGSPLSLECTVEGTSNPNLYWYRQAAGRGLQLLFYSVGIGQISSEVPQNLSASRPQDRQFILSSKKLLLSDSGFYLCAWNRGEPNYGYTFGSGTRLTVV.

The V and J genes are TRBV19 and TRBJ2-7, with TRBD2 matching 8 bases. The germline gives CDR1 LNHDA, CDR2 SQIVND (reference sequence). The CDR3 runs 11 residues. Unmatched junction bases numbered 5, after V lost 10 bases and J lost 6 bases. This CDR3 is CATRGGIEQYF. In DNA form, the CDR3 reads TGTGCCACCCGGGGGGGGATCGAGCAGTACTTC. The full variable domain, rest sourced from reference TRBV19 and TRBJ2-7, is DGGITQSPKYLFRKEGQNVTLSCEQNLNHDAMYWYRQDPGQGLRLIYYSQIVNDFQKGDIAEGYSVSREKKESFPLTVTSAQKNPTAFYLCATRGGIEQYFGPGTRLTVT.

The rearrangement joins TRBV19 to TRBJ1-2; 9 bases line up with TRBD1. Germline CDR1 reads LNHDA; CDR2 reads SQIVND (reference sequence). Germline trimming cut 6 bases from V and 0 bases from J; bases unmatched to any gene: 17. This CDR3 spans 19 amino acids. The DNA of the CDR3 is TGTGCCAGTAGGGGGGTCCTCCGGGACAGGGAGGAGGCTAACTATGGCTACACCTTC. It specifies CASRGVLRDREEANYGYTF.

The table lists this clone with a few counts. This chain joins TRBV2 and TRBJ1-1, with D possibly matching TRBD1 (5 bases). This CDR3 contains 13 residues. Trimming took off 4 bases at V and 8 bases at J, with 14 bases between the two ends. In germline, CDR1 is SNHLY, CDR2 FYNNEI. The CDR3 protein is CASSGGLIREAFF. CDR3 nucleotides: TGTGCCAGCAGTGGGGGACTCATCAGGGAAGCTTTCTTT.

The chain links TRBV6-5 to TRBJ2-2; no firm D call. The CDR3 is made up of 15 amino acids. V was trimmed by 7 bases and J by 3 bases, leaving 15 bases between them. Germline V lookup: CDR1 MNHEY, CDR2 SVGAGI. The CDR3 region has the DNA TGTGCCAGCACCTACGGTAGCCGTTACACCGGGGAGCTGTTTTTT. This sequence encodes CASTYGSRYTGELFF.

V usage is TRBV19 and J usage is TRBJ2-7; D perhaps matches TRBD2 (6 bases). The V gene's germline CDR1 is LNHDA and CDR2 SQIVND (reference sequence). This CDR3 comprises 14 residues. Between the trimmed V and J ends, which lost 4 bases and 1 base, there was a span of 11 bases. CDR3 in DNA: TGTGCCAGTAGTAATAGCGGTGGTTCCTACGAGCAGTACTTC. Translated: CASSNSGGSYEQYF.

V usage is TRBV7-9 and J usage is TRBJ2-3, with 8 bases lining up with TRBD2. Trimming took 5 bases from V and 0 from J; bases not matched to a gene: 4. This CDR3 has 15 amino acids. Germline V CDR1 and CDR2: SEHNR, FQNEAQ (reference sequence). This CDR3 reads CASSRKRGSTDTQYF. CDR3 bases: TGTGCCAGCAGCCGAAAGCGGGGGAGCACAGATACGCAGTATTTT.

This clone is a singleton in its sample. Other DNA sequences within the sample encode an identical CDR3. The V gene is TRBV19, the J gene TRBJ2-7; perhaps TRBD1 as D (6 bases). Germline V gene data show CDR1 as LNHDA and CDR2 as SQIVND (reference sequence). V was trimmed by 3 bases and J by 0 bases, leaving 12 bases between them. The CDR3 totals 15 residues. The CDR3 nucleotides read TGTGCCAGTAGTATTGGCAGGGGTACCTCCTACGAGCAGTACTTC. Translation: CASSIGRGTSYEQYF.